This T cell receptor (beta chain) was recorded in a study of blood T cell repertoires in COVID-19. Study summary: Acute-phase and convalescent COVID-19 samples originated in the United States, Italy and Spain. T cells, B-cell-depleted T cells, or PBMCs supplied cDNA or gDNA.

Original processing notes: Reference gene primer amplification gave estimated nucleated cell counts. Profiling relied on immunoSEQ multiplex PCR, and the TCRdb table lists in-frame clones only, not all of them. V and J calls plus clone size are reproduced from that table; the DNA served to infer D and trimming. The repertoire consists of around 150,000 clones, with 90% to 95% occurring once and the leading ten covering about 5%. Trimming took off 12 bases at V and 7 bases at J, with 20 bases between the two ends. The CDR3 contains 14 residues. Looked up from germline, CDR1 is KGHDR and CDR2 is SFDVKD.

Sample: peripheral blood. The TCR sequence derives from a woman aged 50 to 60 with acute or convalescent COVID-19. The chain recombines TRBV24-1 with TRBJ1-4; D possibly corresponds to TRBD1 (5 bases). CDR3 sequence reads: CAPPGGKGLEKLFF. CDR3 coding DNA: TGTGCCCCGCCGGGGGGGAAGGGGCTTGAAAAACTGTTTTTT.